This T cell receptor (beta chain) was sequenced during a study of T cell responses to AZD1222 COVID-19 vaccine. Clones were read by immunoSEQ multiplex PCR, and TCRdb kept only the in-frame ones, dropping some. The sample includes approximately 93,000 clones, about 88% of them seen just once. Deletions cut 7 bases from V and 4 bases from J, with 19 bases between. The CDR3 is 15 residues long. CDR1 is LNHDA, CDR2 SQIVND, per germline (reference sequence). The TCR originated in an adult who received the AZD1222 COVID-19 vaccine. The genes are TRBV19 and TRBJ1-2, with D uncertain. This specimen consisted of peripheral blood, obtained 28 days after the second AZD1222 dose. CDR3 in amino acids: CASNRPTEMSYGYTF. CDR3 coding DNA: TGTGCCAGTAACCGACCGACCGAGATGAGCTATGGCTACACCTTC.